These 27 T cell receptor beta chains were sequenced from one sample in a study of long-term antiretroviral therapy in people with HIV. Researchers report immunoSEQ v3.0 was run at survey level. Assay used: immunoSEQ multiplex PCR; TCRdb lists only in-frame clones, some missing. The sample contains tens of thousands of clones, approximately 80% of which appear only once. Sequenced here: unsorted PBMCs, sampled 2 years after starting antiretroviral therapy. All receptors come from a woman in her fifties or sixties with HIV.

The chain employs TRBV2 and TRBJ2-2; the D is unclear. CDR3 size: 15 residues. Germline V lookup: CDR1 SNHLY, CDR2 FYNNEI. Trimming pared 4 bases from V and 5 bases from J, leaving 14 bases between. The CDR3 DNA is TGTGCCAGCAGTGGGGTGGCGCCGGTAACCGGGGAGCTGTTTTTT. This sequence encodes CASSGVAPVTGELFF.

This sequence joins TRBV28 and TRBJ1-3, with D tentatively TRBD1 (6 bases). Germline V gene lookup returns CDR1 MDHEN and CDR2 SYDVKM. The CDR3 runs to 17 residues. V lost 6 bases, J lost 1 base, and 19 bases lay in between. CDR3 residues: CASRPSEGGRSGNTIYF. CDR3 bases: TGTGCCAGCAGACCGTCGGAGGGGGGCCGGTCTGGAAACACCATATATTTT.

This chain connects TRBV4-1 to TRBJ2-3, with TRBD1 matching over 7 bases. Germline lookup yields CDR1 MGHRA and CDR2 YSYEKL. The CDR3 length is 14 residues. With V trimmed by 1 base and J by 4 bases, 2 bases remained unmatched. CDR3 sequence (DNA): TGCGCCAGCAGCCAAGCAGGGGGTGCAGATACGCAGTATTTT. Translating it yields CASSQAGGADTQYF.

J is TRBJ1-3 and V is TRBV18; weak D call: TRBD1 (6 bases). This CDR3 spans 13 amino acids. Germline CDR1 and CDR2: KGHSH and LQKENI. Trimming pared 3 bases from V and 4 bases from J, leaving 7 bases between. The CDR3 DNA reads as TGTGCCAGCTCACCGGACAGAGGAAACACCATATATTTT. Translation: CASSPDRGNTIYF.

The chain joins TRBV9 to TRBJ1-3, with a tentative D call TRBD1 (5 bases). Germline V gene lookup returns CDR1 SGDLS and CDR2 YYNGEE. The CDR3 is 14 residues long. V was clipped by 4 bases and J by 0 bases, with 8 bases between them. The CDR3 bases are TGTGCCAGCAGCCAGAGGGGCTCTGGAAACACCATATATTTT. It specifies CASSQRGSGNTIYF.

The genes are TRBV10-3 and TRBJ1-1; no reliable D call. V was pared by 10 bases and J by 0 bases, with 15 bases between. This CDR3 has 14 amino acids. Germline values: CDR1 ENHRY, CDR2 SYGVKD. The CDR3 region is CATATTVMNTEAFF. As DNA, the CDR3 is TGTGCCACCGCTACCACAGTCATGAACACTGAAGCTTTCTTT.

This chain links TRBV7-2 with TRBJ1-2; TRBD1 aligns across 7 bases. CDR3 length equals 15 residues. Unmatched junction bases numbered 20, after V lost 5 bases and J lost 14 bases. CDR1 is SGHTA, CDR2 FQGNSA, per germline. CDR3 sequence (DNA): TGTGCCAGCAGCCCCCCCGGGACAGCGACTCTTCCTCAGACCTTC. This sequence encodes CASSPPGTATLPQTF.

The chain is built from TRBV27 and TRBJ2-5; D remains ambiguous. V lost 1 base and J 5 bases, leaving 8 bases between the germline ends. The CDR3 spans 13 residues. CDR1 and CDR2 (germline): MNHEY, SMNVEV (reference sequence). The DNA for the CDR3 is TGTGCCAGCAGTTTATTGGGATCGGAGACCCAGTACTTC. Its translation: CASSLLGSETQYF.

This clone was detected a few times. The V and J genes are TRBV2 and TRBJ1-6, with D possibly TRBD1 on 5 matching bases. Between the trimmed V and J ends, which lost 5 bases and 7 bases, there was a span of 15 bases. Per the germline V gene, CDR1 is SNHLY and CDR2 is FYNNEI. This CDR3 contains 15 residues. CDR3: CASSKKSNRNSPLHF. The CDR3, as DNA: TGTGCCAGCAGTAAGAAAAGTAACAGGAATTCACCCCTCCACTTT. Using reference TRBV2 and TRBJ1-6 for the parts outside the CDR3, the full variable domain is EPEVTQTPSHQVTQMGQEVILRCVPISNHLYFYWYRQILGQKVEFLVSFYNNEISEKSEIFDDQFSVERPDGSNFTLKIRSTKLEDSAMYFCASSKKSNRNSPLHFGNGTRLTVT.

This clone was detected only a few times. V usage is TRBV5-5 and J usage is TRBJ1-3; D is possibly TRBD1 (5 bases). Germline V gene lookup returns CDR1 SGHKS and CDR2 YYEKEE (reference sequence). The V gene lost 0 bases and the J gene lost 0 bases, with 7 bases spanning the gap. This CDR3 is 15 amino acids long. CDR3 nucleotides: TGTGCCAGCAGCTTGGGGGGGAGCTCTGGAAACACCATATATTTT. Translated: CASSLGGSSGNTIYF.

This chain joins TRBV30 and TRBJ1-2, with no clear D. Germline CDR1 reads GTSNPN; CDR2 reads SVGIG (reference sequence). V was cut by 2 bases and J by 5 bases, with 9 bases left in between. The CDR3 extends over 12 amino acids. The CDR3 region is CAWSRQQYGYTF. DNA of the CDR3: TGTGCCTGGAGTCGGCAGCAATATGGCTACACCTTC.

The table lists this clone with a few counts. V and J are TRBV6-5 and TRBJ1-5; D is ambiguous. CDR1 and CDR2 (germline): MNHEY, SVGAGI. The CDR3 covers 15 residues. Trimming pared 5 bases from V and 3 bases from J, leaving 14 bases between. CDR3 protein: CASSPETPLNQPQHF. CDR3 DNA: TGTGCCAGCAGTCCAGAGACGCCGCTCAATCAGCCCCAGCATTTT.

The V gene is TRBV27, the J gene TRBJ2-3; 13 bases fit TRBD2. The CDR3 spans 15 residues. With 6 bases clipped from V and 4 bases from J, the junction kept 4 bases outside the gene matches. Germline V gives CDR1 MNHEY, CDR2 SMNVEV (reference sequence). The CDR3 DNA is TGTGCCAGCAGCCAAACTAGCGGGGGGGCAGATACGCAGTATTTT. This translates into CASSQTSGGADTQYF.

The chain uses TRBV19 and TRBJ1-1; D unresolved. The CDR3 covers 10 residues. CDR1 and CDR2 from the germline V gene are LNHDA and SQIVND (reference sequence). V lost 5 bases and J 5 bases, leaving 3 bases between the germline ends. The CDR3 reads CASSSTEAFF. In DNA form, the CDR3 reads TGTGCCAGTAGTTCGACTGAAGCTTTCTTT. The full variable domain, with the rest looked up from reference TRBV19 and TRBJ1-1, is DGGITQSPKYLFRKEGQNVTLSCEQNLNHDAMYWYRQDPGQGLRLIYYSQIVNDFQKGDIAEGYSVSREKKESFPLTVTSAQKNPTAFYLCASSSTEAFFGQGTRLTVV.

This clone came up once. The chain has TRBV6-1 and TRBJ1-5; D gene unclear. Per germline, CDR1 MNHNS and CDR2 SASEGT. V was trimmed by 6 bases and J by 7 bases, leaving 13 bases between them. The CDR3 runs 13 residues. The CDR3 reads CASSHRAQQPQHF. The CDR3 nucleotides are TGTGCCAGCAGCCACCGGGCCCAGCAGCCCCAGCATTTT.

The genes are TRBV5-5 and TRBJ1-5; D call uncertain. The germline V gene encodes CDR1 SGHKS and CDR2 YYEKEE (reference sequence). V was trimmed by 0 bases and J by 5 bases, leaving 15 bases between them. This CDR3 has 16 amino acids. CDR3 DNA: TGTGCCAGCAGCTTGGGGACGGGAGATAATTATCAGCCCCAGCATTTT. Residues: CASSLGTGDNYQPQHF.

The chain uses TRBV13 and TRBJ2-5; D is unclear. Germline CDR1 and CDR2: PRHDT and FYEKMQ (reference sequence). The V end lost 6 bases, the J end lost 5 bases, and 4 bases lay between the germline ends. The CDR3 runs 10 residues. The CDR3 DNA sequence: TGTGCCAGCAGTGGGGAGACCCAGTACTTC. The encoded protein is CASSGETQYF.

V gene TRBV5-1 combines with J gene TRBJ2-3; TRBD1 might be the D (6 bases). With 0 bases removed from V and 6 bases from J, the gap between germline ends came to 17 bases. The CDR3 is made up of 16 amino acids. Germline V gene lookup returns CDR1 SGHRS and CDR2 YFSETQ. This chain's CDR3 is CASSLGYRASMDTQYF. The CDR3 DNA reads as TGCGCCAGCAGCTTGGGGTACAGGGCCAGTATGGATACGCAGTATTTT.

This rearrangement joins TRBV29-1 to TRBJ2-1; maybe TRBD2 (6 bases). V lost 4 bases and J lost 5, with 18 bases in between. The CDR3 is 15 amino acids. Germline loops: CDR1 SQVTM, CDR2 ANQGSEA. The CDR3: CSVGRRGKFDNEQFF. The CDR3 DNA is TGCAGCGTTGGTCGGAGGGGTAAATTTGACAATGAGCAGTTCTTC.

This clone was observed a single time. The chain is built from TRBV27 and TRBJ1-5; no reliable D call. CDR3 length: 15 amino acids. Germline V gene lookup returns CDR1 MNHEY and CDR2 SMNVEV (reference sequence). Trimming removed 2 bases at V and 2 bases at J, with 10 bases between. This CDR3 reads CASSLAPAGNQPQHF. For the CDR3, the DNA is TGTGCCAGCAGTTTAGCCCCTGCGGGCAATCAGCCCCAGCATTTT.

This clone was counted once. The gene calls are TRBV30 and TRBJ2-6; 7 bases match TRBD1. Germline V gene lookup returns CDR1 GTSNPN and CDR2 SVGIG (reference sequence). This CDR3 spans 17 amino acids. J gave up 0 bases and V 7 bases, and 12 bases lay outside the gene matches. DNA for the CDR3: TGTGCCTTCCGCTCCGACAGGGCTATCTCTGGGGCCAACGTCCTGACTTTC. It translates to CAFRSDRAISGANVLTF.

The J gene is TRBJ2-7, the V gene TRBV6-1; tentative D call: TRBD2 (6 bases). The CDR3 has 12 residues. Deletions cut 6 bases from V and 3 bases from J, with 9 bases between. CDR1 and CDR2 (germline): MNHNS, SASEGT. Written as DNA, the CDR3 is TGTGCCAGCAGAAGGGACTTCTACGAGCAGTACGTC. Translated, it gives CASRRDFYEQYV.

V usage is TRBV5-1 and J usage is TRBJ2-3, with D maybe TRBD2 (5 bases). Trimming took 1 base from V and 6 from J, leaving 18 bases between them. The length of the CDR3 is 16 residues. Per the germline V gene, CDR1 is SGHRS and CDR2 is YFSETQ. CDR3 protein: CASSLSGTRPGDTQYF. The CDR3 region has the DNA TGCGCCAGCAGCTTGTCGGGTACGCGTCCGGGGGATACGCAGTATTTT.

V and J are TRBV30 and TRBJ1-6; the D is unclear. The ends were cut back, 1 base at V and 8 bases at J, with 12 bases in the middle. The CDR3 contains 14 residues. Germline CDR1 and CDR2: GTSNPN and SVGIG (reference sequence). CDR3 sequence reads: CAWSGLRLDSPLHF. The CDR3 nucleotides are TGTGCCTGGAGTGGGCTTCGATTGGATTCACCCCTCCACTTT.

This clone was found once. The CDR3 DNA follows: TGTGCCAGCAGTTACCCCCGCGGGGGCTCCTACGAGCAGTACTTC. Its protein product is CASSYPRGGSYEQYF. The rearrangement links TRBV6-5 to TRBJ2-7, with 7 bases that match TRBD2. CDR3 length: 15 amino acids. Germline lookup yields CDR1 MNHEY and CDR2 SVGAGI. J was trimmed by 0 bases and V by 2 bases; bases with no gene match: 4.

This clone has a handful of counts. J is TRBJ1-5 and V is TRBV18; no firm D call. Germline CDR1 reads KGHSH; CDR2 reads LQKENI. This CDR3 region has 13 residues. Trimming removed 3 bases at V and 7 bases at J, with 10 bases between. The CDR3 sequence is CASSPVGHQPQHF. CDR3 nucleotides: TGTGCCAGCTCACCTGTCGGTCACCAGCCCCAGCATTTT. Variable domain in full (rest from reference TRBV18 and TRBJ1-5): NAGVMQNPRHLVRRRGQEARLRCSPMKGHSHVYWYRQLPEEGLKFMVYLQKENIIDESGMPKERFSAEFPKEGPSILRIQQVVRGDSAAYFCASSPVGHQPQHFGDGTRLSIL.

The chain uses TRBV2 and TRBJ1-5, with D tentatively TRBD1 (5 bases). The V and J ends lost 0 bases and 4 bases respectively, with 19 bases between them. Per germline, CDR1 SNHLY and CDR2 FYNNEI. This CDR3 comprises 18 residues. The CDR3: CASSEALLWWGQNQPQHF. CDR3 coding DNA: TGTGCCAGCAGTGAAGCCCTTCTGTGGTGGGGCCAAAATCAGCCCCAGCATTTT.